Sequencing of this T cell receptor beta chain was carried out in a study of blood T cell repertoires in COVID-19. Study-wide context: Whether acute or convalescent, the COVID-19 samples came from the United States, Italy and Spain. PBMCs, B-cell-depleted T cells, or T cells provided the cDNA or gDNA that made up the material.

Original data processing: Nucleated cell counts were estimated from reference gene primer amplification. Only in-frame clones appear in the TCRdb table, and some are missing; sequencing was by immunoSEQ multiplex PCR. That table furnishes V, J and clone size, whereas the DNA furnished D and trimming. The sample records some 100,000 clones, 86% being singletons. Trimming cost V 5 bases and J 7 bases; bases outside gene matches: 2. Germline V gene lookup returns CDR1 PRHDT and CDR2 FYEKMQ (reference sequence). The CDR3 is 12 amino acids. The source is a man between 50 and 59 years old with acute or convalescent COVID-19. The chain links TRBV13 to TRBJ2-1; 7 positions match TRBD2. The sample consisted of peripheral blood. The CDR3 loop is CASSGRVNEQFF. The CDR3 bases are TGTGCCAGCAGCGGGAGGGTGAATGAGCAGTTCTTC.